The next 24 T cell receptor beta chains were all read from a single sample in a study of vaccination and CD4 T cells after COVID-19. As to treatment: approximately 9-day PBMC culture with coronavirus spike peptide pools or control peptides (ViraFEST assay). Their cognate antigens are unknown. Cultured CD4+ T cells had their DNA profiled by the Oncomine TCR Beta short-read assay. TCRdb ran MiXCR on the PCR reads and lists one entry per CDR3 protein. The sample has about 6,600 distinct CDR3 sequences; 40% to 50% are singletons. Sequenced input: CD4+ T cells from blood, cultured in vitro. The source of these receptors is a human donor who had recovered from COVID-19.

The sample holds a few counts of this clonotype. The chain carries TRBV20-1 and TRBJ2-7; TRBD1 aligns across 10 bases. CDR1 and CDR2 (germline): DFQATT, SNEGSKA (reference sequence). J was trimmed by 3 bases and V by 6 bases; bases with no gene match: 5. The CDR3 runs 13 residues. CDR3 protein: CSALDRGLYEQYF. CDR3 bases: TGCAGTGCCCTTGACAGGGGGCTCTACGAGCAGTACTTC.

The V call is TRBV2, the J call TRBJ1-2, with D possibly matching TRBD1 (5 bases). The V and J ends lost 7 bases and 4 bases respectively, with 16 bases between them. This CDR3 comprises 14 residues. Germline values: CDR1 SNHLY, CDR2 FYNNEI. CDR3 coding DNA: TGTGCCAGCACAATCCGGGACTTACTCTATGGCTACACCTTC. Its translation is CASTIRDLLYGYTF. Supplemented by reference TRBV2 and TRBJ1-2, the full variable domain reads EPEVTQTPSHQVTQMGQEVILRCVPISNHLYFYWYRQILGQKVEFLVSFYNNEISEKSEIFDDQFSVERPDGSNFTLKIRSTKLEDSAMYFCASTIRDLLYGYTFGSGTRLTVV.

The chain employs TRBV5-1 and TRBJ1-2; possibly TRBD1 for D (5 bases). CDR1 is SGHRS and CDR2 is YFSETQ in the germline V gene. Trimming pared 3 bases from V and 6 bases from J, leaving 12 bases between. The CDR3 runs 13 residues. The CDR3 is CASSSAWGDGYTF. In DNA, the CDR3 is TGCGCCAGCAGCTCGGCGTGGGGGGATGGCTACACCTTC. Filled out from reference TRBV5-1 and TRBJ1-2, the complete variable domain reads KAGVTQTPRYLIKTRGQQVTLSCSPISGHRSVSWYQQTPGQGLQFLFEYFSETQRNKGNFPGRFSGRQFSNSRSEMNVSTLELGDSALYLCASSSAWGDGYTFGSGTRLTVV.

The V gene is TRBV7-6, the J gene TRBJ2-3; D tentatively fits TRBD1 or TRBD2 (5 bases each). Trimming removed 5 bases from V and 6 bases from J, with 18 bases in between. CDR1 is SGHVS, CDR2 FNYEAQ, per germline. This CDR3 is 15 amino acids long. The CDR3 region is CASSIRDGRSDTQYF. The CDR3 coding sequence is TGTGCCAGCAGCATCCGGGACGGAAGGTCGGATACGCAGTATTTT. The complete variable domain, with remaining parts taken from reference TRBV7-6 and TRBJ2-3, reads GAGVSQSPRYKVTKRGQDVALRCDPISGHVSLYWYRQALGQGPEFLTYFNYEAQQDKSGLPNDRFSAERPEGSISTLTIQRTEQRDSAMYRCASSIRDGRSDTQYFGPGTRLTVL.

V gene TRBV20-1 combines with J gene TRBJ1-5; TRBD1 matches at 7 bases. CDR3 length: 15 residues. Germline V gives CDR1 DFQATT, CDR2 SNEGSKA (reference sequence). Trimming cost V 6 bases and J 5 bases; bases outside gene matches: 13. The chain's CDR3 is CSATSGQEVDQPQHF. The CDR3 DNA is TGCAGTGCGACCTCCGGACAGGAGGTGGATCAGCCCCAGCATTTT.

Here the CDR3 reads CASSVSGRGANAGNTIYF. The CDR3 nucleotides read TGTGCCAGCAGCGTAAGCGGTCGCGGAGCGAACGCTGGAAACACCATATATTTT. The V call is TRBV7-3, the J call TRBJ1-3; D not resolved. Germline CDR1 SGHTA, CDR2 FQGTGA. With 5 bases removed from V and 2 bases from J, the gap between germline ends came to 22 bases. The CDR3 extends over 18 amino acids. The full variable domain, completed using reference TRBV7-3 and TRBJ1-3, is GAGVSQTPSNKVTEKGKYVELRCDPISGHTALYWYRQSLGQGPEFLIYFQGTGAADDSGLPNDRFFAVRPEGSVSTLKIQRTERGDSAVYLCASSVSGRGANAGNTIYFGEGSWLTVV.

On this clonotype: One junction end does not reproduce the germline sequence, and a read error may be involved. The chain uses TRBV7-8 and TRBJ2-2; a weak D match, TRBD1 (6 bases). The CDR3 has 15 residues. The V gene's germline CDR1 is SGHVS and CDR2 FQNEAQ. CDR3 loop: CASNAAPWDTGELLF. CDR3 nucleotides: TGTGCCAGCAACGCAGCGCCATGGGACACCGGGGAGCTGCTTTTT.

J is TRBJ1-2 and V is TRBV15; D may be TRBD1 (6 bases). The germline gives CDR1 LNHNV, CDR2 YYDKDF (reference sequence). The CDR3 runs 15 residues. The ends were cut back, 0 bases at V and 4 bases at J, with 12 bases in the middle. The CDR3 DNA is TGTGCCACCAGCAGAGATAGTCAGGGGAGCTATGGCTACACCTTC. This codes for CATSRDSQGSYGYTF.

This clonotype showed up just a few times. This rearrangement joins TRBV20-1 to TRBJ2-7; a possible D gene is TRBD2 (5 bases). The length of the CDR3 is 15 residues. Between the trimmed V and J ends, which lost 6 bases and 0 bases, there was a span of 18 bases. Germline V gene lookup returns CDR1 DFQATT and CDR2 SNEGSKA (reference sequence). The CDR3 coding sequence is TGCAGTGCCCCCGACCCGGGGAAGAGCTCCTACGAGCAGTACTTC. It specifies CSAPDPGKSSYEQYF.

This clonotype appeared a single time. V gene TRBV4-3 combines with J gene TRBJ2-7, with a weak D call TRBD2 (6 bases). Trimming took 1 base from V and 2 from J, leaving 9 bases between them. The CDR3 spans 14 residues. Germline CDR1 reads LGHNA; CDR2 reads YSLEER. The CDR3 region has the DNA TGCGCCAGCAGCCAAGTCGGCGGGACCTACGAGCAGTACTTC. The encoded protein is CASSQVGGTYEQYF.

This clonotype was recorded a few times. This chain uses TRBV25-1 with TRBJ1-1; D ambiguous. There are 13 residues in the CDR3. Germline-derived CDR1 and CDR2 are MGHDK and SYGVNS. With 5 bases removed from V and 5 bases from J, the gap between germline ends came to 12 bases. In nucleotides, the CDR3 is TGTGCCAGCAGTTTGTTCGGGGAAACTGAAGCTTTCTTT. Amino acid sequence: CASSLFGETEAFF.

This clonotype has only a few counts. The chain is built from TRBV20-1 and TRBJ2-3; D may match TRBD1 or TRBD2 (6 bases each). CDR1 DFQATT and CDR2 SNEGSKA come from the germline V gene (reference sequence). This CDR3 has 14 residues. CDR3 sequence reads: CSILRGTSTDTQYF. CDR3 DNA sequence: TGCAGCATACTCCGGGGGACAAGCACAGATACGCAGTATTTT.

The rearrangement joins TRBV6-1 to TRBJ2-5; D remains ambiguous. CDR1 and CDR2 from the germline V gene are MNHNS and SASEGT. The CDR3 extends over 11 amino acids. The V and J ends lost 6 bases and 5 bases respectively, with 7 bases between them. CDR3 sequence: CASSGWETQYF. CDR3 DNA: TGTGCCAGCAGCGGGTGGGAGACCCAGTACTTC.

This clonotype has only a few counts. The rearrangement uses TRBV21-1 and TRBJ1-6; TRBD1, as called in the table, went unchecked against the DNA. TRBV21-1 is described as a pseudogene. This CDR3 is built from 19 residues. CDR3 DNA sequence: TGTGCCAGCAGCGCGACAGGGGGTCATAGGGCCCCCTATAATTCACCCCTCCACTTT. Translation gives CASSATGGHRAPYNSPLHF.

This rearrangement joins TRBV6-1 to TRBJ1-1; D is undetermined. V was cut by 3 bases and J by 1 base, with 18 bases left in between. The CDR3 loop spans 17 amino acids. CDR1 is MNHNS, CDR2 SASEGT, per germline. The CDR3 nucleotides are TGTGCCAGCAGTGAGAAGGGATGGTTTACGGCGAACACTGAAGCTTTCTTT. It encodes CASSEKGWFTANTEAFF.

The rearrangement uses TRBV6-2 or TRBV6-3 and TRBJ2-7, with a possible D match to TRBD1 (5 bases). Germline V gene lookup returns CDR1 MNHEY and CDR2 SVGEGT. V was trimmed by 2 bases and J by 3 bases, leaving 8 bases between them. CDR3 length: 13 amino acids. The CDR3 sequence: CASSYRGIYEQYF. In nucleotides, the CDR3 is TGTGCCAGCAGTTACAGGGGAATCTACGAGCAGTACTTC.

This chain connects TRBV7-8 to TRBJ2-7; 9 nucleotides match TRBD2. The CDR3 has 19 amino acids. J lost 3 bases, V lost 3 bases, and 18 bases had no gene match. From germline, CDR1 is SGHVS and CDR2 FQNEAQ. The CDR3 bases are TGTGCCAGCAGCTTCTACCGGATCCCTCTCGCGGGGGGGGGCTACGAGCAGTACTTC. This encodes CASSFYRIPLAGGGYEQYF.

V is TRBV20-1 and J is TRBJ2-5; 9 bases agree with TRBD1. Unmatched junction bases numbered 12, after V lost 6 bases and J lost 7 bases. Per the germline V gene, CDR1 is DFQATT and CDR2 is SNEGSKA (reference sequence). The CDR3 spans 14 residues. CDR3 loop: CSAIGQGSLWTQYF. In DNA, the CDR3 is TGCAGTGCGATCGGACAGGGGAGCCTTTGGACCCAGTACTTC.

The rearrangement uses TRBV3-1 and TRBJ2-1, with TRBD2 matching over 7 bases. J was trimmed by 9 bases and V by 1 base; bases with no gene match: 3. CDR1 and CDR2 (germline): LGHDT, YNNKEL (reference sequence). The CDR3 runs 13 residues. The CDR3 loop reads CASSQGLAGEQFF. The CDR3 DNA reads as TGTGCCAGCAGCCAAGGACTAGCCGGTGAGCAGTTCTTC.

V is TRBV30 and J is TRBJ1-3, with D possibly matching TRBD1 (6 bases). Germline V CDR1 and CDR2: GTSNPN, SVGIG (reference sequence). Trimming removed 8 bases from V and 4 bases from J, with 18 bases in between. This CDR3 region has 14 residues. The DNA for the CDR3 is TGTGCCACCAGCCCAGGGGTTGCAGGAAACACCATATATTTT. It yields the protein CATSPGVAGNTIYF.

The V gene is TRBV5-4, the J gene TRBJ1-3; 8 nucleotides agree with TRBD1. CDR3 length equals 15 residues. The J segment lost 0 bases and the V segment lost 1 base, leaving 0 bases of the junction unmatched. CDR1 and CDR2 (germline): SGHNT, YYREEE (reference sequence). The CDR3: CASSLQGASGNTIYF. The CDR3 coding sequence is TGTGCCAGCAGCTTGCAGGGGGCCTCTGGAAACACCATATATTTT.

This clonotype was counted between two and nine times. J is TRBJ1-1 and V is TRBV6-5; D is uncertain. CDR3 size: 15 residues. Deletions cut 0 bases from V and 0 bases from J, with 8 bases between. Germline loops: CDR1 MNHEY, CDR2 SVGAGI. CDR3 residues: CASSYSQSMNTEAFF. The CDR3 DNA is TGTGCCAGCAGTTACTCGCAAAGTATGAACACTGAAGCTTTCTTT.

The gene calls are TRBV11-2 and TRBJ2-2; D is uncertain. Germline CDR1 is SGHAT and CDR2 is FQNNGV. V was shortened by 6 bases and J by 1 base, with 3 bases between the two germline ends. This CDR3 has 12 residues. CDR3 sequence: CASRKNTGELFF. The CDR3 region has the DNA TGTGCCAGCAGGAAGAACACCGGGGAGCTGTTTTTT. Supplemented by reference TRBV11-2 and TRBJ2-2, the full variable domain reads EAGVAQSPRYKIIEKRQSVAFWCNPISGHATLYWYQQILGQGPKLLIQFQNNGVVDDSQLPKDRFSAERLKGVDSTLKIQPAKLEDSAVYLCASRKNTGELFFGEGSRLTVL.

The DNA of the CDR3 is TGTGCCAGCAGCCCAAGACTAGCGGGGGCTTTTCACAATGAGCAGTTCTTC. Its translation is CASSPRLAGAFHNEQFF. The chain links TRBV4-2 to TRBJ2-1, with 12 nucleotides matching TRBD2. Germline CDR1 and CDR2: LGHNA and YNFKEQ. With V trimmed by 4 bases and J by 5 bases, 9 bases remained unmatched. This CDR3 is 17 amino acids long.